This TCR beta chain is from a study of graft-versus-host responses after intestinal transplantation. Study details: Among the recipients, all got anti-thymocyte globulin induction and then tacrolimus and steroids for around 3 years.

Trimming took off 1 base at V and 1 base at J, with 11 bases between the two ends. The length of the CDR3 is 16 residues. The germline V gene encodes CDR1 SGHDT and CDR2 YYEEEE. TCRdb's copy holds only in-frame clones and misses some; the assay was immunoSEQ multiplex PCR. The sample yields fewer than 150,000 clones, 90% to 95% seen once. Comments on this clone: Its antigen is currently unknown.

General study points: GvH clones turned up in recipient marrow; some had shown up first in ileum or blood. There was an association between peak levels of circulating GvH clones and early post-transplant HvG declines.

The V and J genes are TRBV5-6 and TRBJ2-2; TRBD2 is a possible D gene (6 bases). The source was unstimulated CD4+ T cells sorted from spleen or lymph node cells, collected before intestinal transplant. This receptor was obtained from a human donor who received an intestinal transplant. The CDR3 coding sequence is TGTGCCAGCAGCTTGTATACCGGGGGGAACACCGGGGAGCTGTTTTTT. This gives the protein CASSLYTGGNTGELFF.